This record concerns one T cell receptor (beta chain) sequence. Its specificity is not known. Each cell subset's genomic DNA was divided evenly among several immunoSEQ plates. The repertoire was sequenced with immunoSEQ multiplex PCR; TCRdb's copy has only in-frame clones and lacks some. The sample shows just over 95,000 clones, roughly 69% of them seen only once. This specimen belongs to a study of shared clonotypes between healthy human individuals. General study points: Shared across a few donors were 5% to 6% of the naive CD4 clonotypes.

Every one of the donors was a Caucasian adult that lived in Nashville, Tennessee. The germline gives CDR1 ENHRY, CDR2 SYGVKD. Trimming cost V 2 bases and J 0 bases, with 11 bases left between them. CDR3 length: 16 amino acids. This chain links TRBV10-3 with TRBJ2-1; D is uncertain. This clonotype originated in a man aged 25-45 years in good health. The specimen sequenced was memory CD8+ T cells sorted from blood. As to subset: CD45RO+ cells pooled with CCR7-negative TemRA cells. CDR3 loop: CAISEPRTSSYNEQFF. The CDR3 nucleotides are TGTGCCATCAGTGAGCCCAGGACCAGCTCCTACAATGAGCAGTTCTTC.